The entry that follows covers one TCR beta chain sequence. There is no known antigen for this receptor. Base qualities are not recorded, but no much larger clone differs from it by a single base. The data are from a study of T cells and Merkel cell carcinoma outcomes (dated by TCRdb to the early 2020s). Describing the broader study: The study examined the tumor T-cell repertoire together with T-cell density as predictors of clinical outcome in patients with Merkel cell carcinoma.

The library was prepared using the immunoSEQ multiplex PCR assay. TCRdb provides this immuneACCESS table in a form limited to in-frame rearrangements. Some clones are lacking; in checked studies, under half of them reflect an unresolved V gene, and why the rest are absent is not known. The sample has around 14,000 clones on record, roughly 92% of them singletons. Of the sample, approximately 2% falls within the top ten clones. Points the paper makes about the study in general: Clinical outcomes in Merkel cell carcinoma patients were reported to be predicted by T-cell repertoire features combined with T-cell density.

The samples were taken from patients with Merkel cell carcinoma. Per the germline V gene (reference sequence), SGHNT is the CDR1 and YYREEE is the CDR2. V is pared back by 2 bases and J by 5 bases, with 7 bases lying between the germline termini. The CDR3, from cysteine to phenylalanine, totals 12 residues. Left in the record is the CDR3 DNA by itself, 36 bases read in frame from the first base. The specimen was tumor tissue from Merkel cell carcinoma. The TCR comes from a human donor with Merkel cell carcinoma. The chain is encoded by TRBV5-4 joined to TRBJ1-1; the D gene assignment is ambiguous. The DNA sequence follows: TGTGCCAGCAGCTTTCCAGGAACTGAAGCTTTCTTT. It codes for CASSFPGTEAFF. The CDR3, completed at both ends by the reference TRBV5-4 and TRBJ1-1 genes, gives the full variable domain ETGVTQSPTHLIKTRGQQVTLRCSSQSGHNTVSWYQQALGQGPQFIFQYYREEENGRGNFPPRFSGLQFPNYSSELNVNALELDDSALYLCASSFPGTEAFFGQGTRLTVV.